Shown below are 27 T cell receptor beta chains from a single sample sequenced in a study of shared clonotypes between healthy human individuals. Clones were sequenced by immunoSEQ multiplex PCR, and TCRdb holds only the in-frame ones, with some missing. Among fewer than 2.5 million clones listed, over 85% were seen once. What was sequenced was naive CD4+ T cells from PBMCs. The sample's subset: CD45RA+ positively selected. The receptors were sampled from a man between 18 and 35 years old in good health. Some clones in this sample may be carry-over from other donors' samples.

The rearrangement uses TRBV5-6 and TRBJ2-6; no reliable D call. V was pared by 2 bases and J by 2 bases, with 11 bases between. The CDR3 covers 16 residues. Looked up from germline, CDR1 is SGHDT and CDR2 is YYEEEE. The CDR3 coding sequence is TGTGCCAGCAGCTTTCTTATAGTGGCTGGGGCCAACGTCCTGACTTTC. Encoded protein: CASSFLIVAGANVLTF.

Turning to this clone: This sample includes further DNA sequences coding for the same CDR3. The J gene is TRBJ2-7, the V gene TRBV9, with TRBD2 identical over 7 bases. Unmatched junction bases numbered 4, after V lost 0 bases and J lost 1 base. The germline V gene encodes CDR1 SGDLS and CDR2 YYNGEE. The CDR3 extends over 15 amino acids. CDR3 sequence: CASSVGGSGSYEQYF. CDR3 bases: TGTGCCAGCAGCGTAGGAGGTAGCGGGTCCTACGAGCAGTACTTC.

The genes are TRBV18 and TRBJ2-1; D is uncertain. The CDR3 totals 13 residues. Trimming took off 3 bases at V and 10 bases at J, with 13 bases between the two ends. CDR1 and CDR2 (germline): KGHSH, LQKENI. The CDR3 DNA follows: TGTGCCAGCTCACCGGGGTCTAAGGTGGAGCAGTTCTTC. Encoded protein: CASSPGSKVEQFF.

The J gene is TRBJ1-3, the V gene TRBV28; perhaps TRBD1 as D (5 bases). Trimming removed 5 bases at V and 4 bases at J, with 15 bases between. Looked up from germline, CDR1 is MDHEN and CDR2 is SYDVKM. This CDR3 has 15 residues. In nucleotides, the CDR3 is TGTGCCAGCAGTGCCCCCGGGGCCCTCGGAAACACCATATATTTT. The encoded protein is CASSAPGALGNTIYF.

About this clone: Other nucleotide sequences from this sample produce the same CDR3. The J gene is TRBJ2-1, the V gene TRBV5-6, with 7 bases identical to TRBD2. V gave up 0 bases and J gave up 0 bases; unmatched junction bases: 3. There are 16 residues in the CDR3. The V gene's germline CDR1 is SGHDT and CDR2 YYEEEE. CDR3 sequence reads: CASSLEAGSSYNEQFF. CDR3 bases: TGTGCCAGCAGCTTGGAAGCGGGGAGCTCCTACAATGAGCAGTTCTTC.

The chain joins TRBV18 to TRBJ2-5; TRBD1 or TRBD2 may be the D gene (6 bases each). Germline V lookup: CDR1 KGHSH, CDR2 LQKENI. CDR3 length: 17 residues. Trimming removed 3 bases from V and 6 bases from J, with 23 bases in between. The CDR3 reads CASSPTAGTRIEKTQYF. The CDR3 DNA follows: TGTGCCAGCTCACCCACGGCGGGGACACGGATAGAAAAGACCCAGTACTTC.

This chain uses TRBV6-4 with TRBJ2-7, with 12 bases identical to TRBD2. Trimming cost V 5 bases and J 5 bases; bases outside gene matches: 10. CDR1 MRHNA and CDR2 SNTAGT come from the germline V gene. The CDR3 length is 16 residues. The CDR3 sequence is CASSLRLAGALDEQYF. CDR3 nucleotides: TGTGCCAGCAGTCTGAGACTAGCGGGAGCTTTGGACGAGCAGTACTTC.

The V gene is TRBV7-9, the J gene TRBJ2-4, with 14 bases that match TRBD2. V gave up 4 bases and J gave up 1 base; unmatched junction bases: 9. The CDR3 sequence is 19 residues long. Germline V gene data show CDR1 as SEHNR and CDR2 as FQNEAQ (reference sequence). The CDR3 DNA is TGTGCCAGCAGCTCCGGAAGACTAGCGGGAGGGCCCGCCAAAAACATTCAGTACTTC. Its protein product is CASSSGRLAGGPAKNIQYF. The whole variable domain, remainder taken from reference TRBV7-9 and TRBJ2-4, is DTGVSQNPRHKITKRGQNVTFRCDPISEHNRLYWYRQTLGQGPEFLTYFQNEAQLEKSRLLSDRFSAERPKGSFSTLEIQRTEQGDSAMYLCASSSGRLAGGPAKNIQYFGAGTRLSVL.

This clone was counted once. The rearrangement uses TRBV5-4 and TRBJ2-2, with D perhaps matching TRBD1 or TRBD2 (5 bases each). CDR3 size: 17 residues. Germline lookup yields CDR1 SGHNT and CDR2 YYREEE (reference sequence). V was clipped by 4 bases and J by 7 bases, with 23 bases between them. CDR3 in amino acids: CASSGPRDAGGHGELFF. CDR3 bases: TGTGCCAGCAGCGGCCCAAGGGACGCCGGAGGTCACGGGGAGCTGTTTTTT.

The CDR3 nucleotides are TGCGCCAGCAGCCAAACCGGGACAGGGAGTGAAAAACTGTTTTTT. Its protein is CASSQTGTGSEKLFF. The chain is built from TRBV5-1 and TRBJ1-4; 9 bases are shared with TRBD1. Germline values: CDR1 SGHRS, CDR2 YFSETQ. Trimming cost V 4 bases and J 7 bases; bases outside gene matches: 8. The CDR3 contains 15 residues.

V gene TRBV29-1 combines with J gene TRBJ2-7; either TRBD1 or TRBD2 may fit D (6 bases each). Trimming left V 7 bases short and J 0 bases short, with 16 bases between. This CDR3 has 14 amino acids. Germline V CDR1 and CDR2: SQVTM, ANQGSEA. The CDR3 reads CSALGGQDSYEQYF. DNA of the CDR3: TGCAGCGCCCTGGGGGGACAAGACTCCTACGAGCAGTACTTC.

Concerning this clone itself: Other DNA sequences in this sample translate to the same CDR3. This sequence joins TRBV7-3 and TRBJ1-5; a possible D gene is TRBD1 (5 bases). The CDR3 has 13 amino acids. The ends were cut back, 2 bases at V and 7 bases at J, with 9 bases in the middle. The germline V gene has CDR1 SGHTA and CDR2 FQGTGA. CDR3 DNA sequence: TGTGCCAGCAGCTTAGGAGGGGACCAGCCCCAGCATTTT. Encoded protein: CASSLGGDQPQHF.

The V gene is TRBV27, the J gene TRBJ2-7; tentatively, D is TRBD1 (6 bases). This CDR3 comprises 12 residues. With 2 bases removed from V and 7 bases from J, the gap between germline ends came to 9 bases. Germline V gives CDR1 MNHEY, CDR2 SMNVEV (reference sequence). The CDR3 nucleotides are TGTGCCAGCAGTTTACACAGGGTTGAGCAGTACTTC. Its translation is CASSLHRVEQYF.

This chain uses TRBV19 with TRBJ2-3; TRBD2 matches at 8 bases. The CDR3 has 17 residues. The germline V gene has CDR1 LNHDA and CDR2 SQIVND (reference sequence). J lost 2 bases, V lost 5 bases, and 12 bases had no gene match. CDR3 bases: TGTGCCAGTAGTCTACCCCCGGGAGGGATAATCACAGATACGCAGTATTTT. Protein sequence: CASSLPPGGIITDTQYF.

The gene calls are TRBV9 and TRBJ2-2; 8 positions agree with TRBD2. The CDR3 totals 16 residues. CDR1 is SGDLS and CDR2 is YYNGEE in the germline V gene. Trimming cost V 4 bases and J 2 bases; bases outside gene matches: 7. The CDR3 DNA reads as TGTGCCAGCAGCACCAGCGGGAGTCGAAACACCGGGGAGCTGTTTTTT. Its protein product is CASSTSGSRNTGELFF.

This clone has a handful of counts. The chain links TRBV5-6 to TRBJ2-7, with 10 positions matching TRBD2. The germline CDR1 and CDR2 sequences are SGHDT and YYEEEE. Trimming cost V 2 bases and J 8 bases; bases outside gene matches: 13. The CDR3 totals 16 residues. CDR3 protein: CASSFGPGAGGGKQYF. The CDR3 DNA is TGTGCCAGCAGCTTTGGGCCTGGAGCGGGAGGGGGAAAGCAGTACTTC.

The V call is TRBV10-1, the J call TRBJ2-3; unclear D gene. Per the germline V gene, CDR1 is WNHNN and CDR2 is SYGVQD (reference sequence). The CDR3 totals 14 residues. Deletions cut 2 bases from V and 3 bases from J, with 9 bases between. Here the CDR3 DNA reads TGCGCCAGCAGTGAGCCCGGGTTTACAGATACGCAGTATTTT. The encoded protein is CASSEPGFTDTQYF.

This chain joins TRBV7-6 and TRBJ1-2; D gene unclear. The CDR3 sequence is 12 residues long. The V end lost 4 bases, the J end lost 5 bases, and 8 bases lay between the germline ends. Germline V lookup: CDR1 SGHVS, CDR2 FNYEAQ. The DNA for the CDR3 is TGTGCCAGCAGCTCGGGAGGTTATGGCTACACCTTC. It codes for CASSSGGYGYTF.

This chain links TRBV6-6 with TRBJ2-6; no clear D. Germline CDR1 MNHNY, CDR2 SVGAGI (reference sequence). The CDR3 sequence is 15 residues long. Trimming removed 2 bases at V and 2 bases at J, with 7 bases between. CDR3 nucleotides: TGTGCCAGCAGTTACGTATCTACTGGGGCCAACGTCCTGACTTTC. This sequence encodes CASSYVSTGANVLTF.

The chain has TRBV27 and TRBJ2-3; 8 positions match TRBD2. V lost 5 bases, J lost 0 bases, and 7 bases stayed unmatched. Germline CDR1 MNHEY, CDR2 SMNVEV (reference sequence). CDR3 length equals 16 residues. The CDR3 DNA follows: TGTGCCAGCAGTACCGGTCTAGCGGGCAGCACAGATACGCAGTATTTT. Protein: CASSTGLAGSTDTQYF.

The chain carries TRBV5-1 and TRBJ1-2; 9 bases fit TRBD1. Germline CDR1 SGHRS, CDR2 YFSETQ. The V segment lost 7 bases and the J segment 4 bases; nucleotides outside the gene matches: 5. This CDR3 is built from 13 residues. In DNA, the CDR3 is TGCGCCAGCTTTACAGGGGGCGGCTATGGCTACACCTTC. Translated: CASFTGGGYGYTF.

The chain couples TRBV9 to TRBJ2-5; D gene uncertain. Germline V gene sequence: CDR1 SGDLS, CDR2 YYNGEE. The CDR3 extends over 15 amino acids. Trimming removed 1 base from V and 5 bases from J, with 15 bases in between. DNA for the CDR3: TGTGCCAGCAGCGTATCTCCGGCGGTCGGGGAGACCCAGTACTTC. This sequence encodes CASSVSPAVGETQYF.

The chain joins TRBV4-3 to TRBJ1-2, with TRBD1 as a possible D gene (5 bases). Trimming shortened V by 1 base and J by 4 bases, and 13 bases separated the two germline ends. CDR3 length: 15 amino acids. CDR1 and CDR2 (germline): LGHNA, YSLEER. The CDR3, as DNA: TGCGCCAGCAGCCAAGTCCCCGGGGGGGTCTATGGCTACACCTTC. This sequence encodes CASSQVPGGVYGYTF.

Worth noting for this clone: This sample includes further DNA sequences coding for the same CDR3. The rearrangement joins TRBV5-1 to TRBJ1-4; D is perhaps TRBD1 (5 bases). This CDR3 is built from 14 residues. With 4 bases removed from V and 0 bases from J, the gap between germline ends came to 7 bases. Germline-derived CDR1 and CDR2 are SGHRS and YFSETQ. CDR3 sequence: CASSGGATNEKLFF. The CDR3 nucleotides read TGCGCCAGCAGCGGGGGAGCAACTAATGAAAAACTGTTTTTT.

The chain combines TRBV5-1 with TRBJ2-5; no firm D call. Germline CDR1 reads SGHRS; CDR2 reads YFSETQ. V dropped 5 bases and J dropped 2 bases, with 13 bases sitting between them. This CDR3 has 14 amino acids. The CDR3 nucleotides read TGCGCCAGCAGGTCGCGACTCACTCAAGAGACCCAGTACTTC. This gives the protein CASRSRLTQETQYF.

The chain is built from TRBV9 and TRBJ2-6; 7 bases agree with TRBD1. V gave up 3 bases and J gave up 0 bases; unmatched junction bases: 6. From germline, CDR1 is SGDLS and CDR2 YYNGEE. The CDR3 consists of 17 residues. In nucleotides, the CDR3 is TGTGCCAGCAGCGGACAGGGAACCCTCTCTGGGGCCAACGTCCTGACTTTC. Protein: CASSGQGTLSGANVLTF.

V is TRBV7-9 and J is TRBJ1-1; 7 positions agree with TRBD1. Germline V gene data show CDR1 as SEHNR and CDR2 as FQNEAQ (reference sequence). The CDR3 has 15 amino acids. V trimming: 5 bases; J trimming: 2 bases; junction bases outside the gene matches: 8. The DNA of the CDR3 is TGTGCCAGCAGCCCTCAGGGACAGATAAACACTGAAGCTTTCTTT. This codes for CASSPQGQINTEAFF.